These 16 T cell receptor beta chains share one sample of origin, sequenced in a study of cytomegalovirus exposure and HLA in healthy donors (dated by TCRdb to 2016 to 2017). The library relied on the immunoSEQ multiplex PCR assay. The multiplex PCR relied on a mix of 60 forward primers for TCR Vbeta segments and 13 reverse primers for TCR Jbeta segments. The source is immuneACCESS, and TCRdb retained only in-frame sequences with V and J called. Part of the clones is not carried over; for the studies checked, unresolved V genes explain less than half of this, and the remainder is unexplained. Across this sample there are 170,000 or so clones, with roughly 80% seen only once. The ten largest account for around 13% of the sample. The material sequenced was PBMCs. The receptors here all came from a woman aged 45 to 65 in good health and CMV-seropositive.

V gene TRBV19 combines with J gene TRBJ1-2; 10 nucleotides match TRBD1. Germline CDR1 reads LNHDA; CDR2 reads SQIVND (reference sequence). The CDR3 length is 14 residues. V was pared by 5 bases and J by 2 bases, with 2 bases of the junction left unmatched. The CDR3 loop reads CASSEDRGNYGYTF. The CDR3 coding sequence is TGTGCCAGTAGTGAGGACAGGGGGAACTATGGCTACACCTTC.

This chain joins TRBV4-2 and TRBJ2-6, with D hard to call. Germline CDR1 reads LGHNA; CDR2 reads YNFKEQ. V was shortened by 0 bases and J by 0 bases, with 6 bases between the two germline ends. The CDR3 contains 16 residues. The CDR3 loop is CASSQDRNSGANVLTF. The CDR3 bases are TGTGCCAGCAGCCAAGACAGGAACTCTGGGGCCAACGTCCTGACTTTC.

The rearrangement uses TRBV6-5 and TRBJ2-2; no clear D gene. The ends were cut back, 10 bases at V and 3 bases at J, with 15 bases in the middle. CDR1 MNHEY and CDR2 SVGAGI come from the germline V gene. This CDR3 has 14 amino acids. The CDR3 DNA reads TGTGCCATCCAAGACCGCGCGGACACCGGGGAGCTGTTTTTT. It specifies CAIQDRADTGELFF.

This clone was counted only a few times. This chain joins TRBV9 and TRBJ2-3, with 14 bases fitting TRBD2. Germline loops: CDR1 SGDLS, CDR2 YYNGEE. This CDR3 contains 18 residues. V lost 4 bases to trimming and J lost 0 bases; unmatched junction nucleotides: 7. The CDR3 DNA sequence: TGTGCCAGCAGCTTAGGACTAGCGGGGGGAAAAAGCACAGATACGCAGTATTTT. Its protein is CASSLGLAGGKSTDTQYF.

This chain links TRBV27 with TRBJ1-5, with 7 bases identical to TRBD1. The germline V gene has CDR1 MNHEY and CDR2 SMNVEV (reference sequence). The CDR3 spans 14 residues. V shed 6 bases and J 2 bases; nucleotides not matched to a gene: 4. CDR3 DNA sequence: TGTGCCAGCAGGACAGGGTTAGGCAATCAGCCCCAGCATTTT. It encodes CASRTGLGNQPQHF.

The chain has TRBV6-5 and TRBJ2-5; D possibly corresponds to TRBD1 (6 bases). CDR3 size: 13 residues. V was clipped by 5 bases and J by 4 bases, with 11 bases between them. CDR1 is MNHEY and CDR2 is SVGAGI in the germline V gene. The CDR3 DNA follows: TGTGCCAGCAGTCAGGGGTTGGTAGAGACCCAGTACTTC. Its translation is CASSQGLVETQYF.

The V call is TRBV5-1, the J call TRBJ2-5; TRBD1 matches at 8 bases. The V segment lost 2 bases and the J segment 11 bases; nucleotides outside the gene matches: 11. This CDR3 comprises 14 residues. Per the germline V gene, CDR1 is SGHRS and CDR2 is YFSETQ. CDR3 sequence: CASSLRTGIGEQYF. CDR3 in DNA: TGCGCCAGCAGCTTAAGGACAGGGATAGGGGAGCAGTACTTC.

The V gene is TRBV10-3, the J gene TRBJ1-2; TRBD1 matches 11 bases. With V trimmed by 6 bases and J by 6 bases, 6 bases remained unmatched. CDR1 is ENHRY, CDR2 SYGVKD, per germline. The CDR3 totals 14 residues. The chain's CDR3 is CAIRPGQGADGYTF. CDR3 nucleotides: TGTGCCATCAGACCCGGACAGGGGGCGGATGGCTACACCTTC.

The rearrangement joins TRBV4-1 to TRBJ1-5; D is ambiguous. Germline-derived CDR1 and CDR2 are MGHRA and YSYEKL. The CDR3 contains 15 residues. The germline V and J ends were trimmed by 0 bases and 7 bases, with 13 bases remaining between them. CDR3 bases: TGCGCCAGCAGCCAAGATTTGGGCCTGTCCCAGCCCCAGCATTTT. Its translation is CASSQDLGLSQPQHF.

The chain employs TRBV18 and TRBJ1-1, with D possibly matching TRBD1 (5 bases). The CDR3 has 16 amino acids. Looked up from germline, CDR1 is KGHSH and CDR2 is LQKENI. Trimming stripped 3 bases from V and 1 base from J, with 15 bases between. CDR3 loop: CASSPVRGTKNTEAFF. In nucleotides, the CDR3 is TGTGCCAGCTCACCGGTTCGGGGGACCAAGAACACTGAAGCTTTCTTT.

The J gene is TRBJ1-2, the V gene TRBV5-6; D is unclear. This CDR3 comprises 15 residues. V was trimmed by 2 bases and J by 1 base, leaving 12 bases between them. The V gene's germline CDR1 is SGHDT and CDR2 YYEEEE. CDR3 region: CASSLSQRINYGYTF. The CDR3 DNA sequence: TGTGCCAGCAGCTTATCCCAGCGTATTAACTATGGCTACACCTTC.

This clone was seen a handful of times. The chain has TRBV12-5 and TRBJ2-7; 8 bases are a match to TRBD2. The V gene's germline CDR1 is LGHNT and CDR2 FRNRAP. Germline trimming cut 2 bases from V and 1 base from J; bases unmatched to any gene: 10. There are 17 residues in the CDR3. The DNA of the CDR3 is TGTGCTAGTGGTTTGAGGGTCCCGGGACTAGTTTCCTACGAGCAGTACTTC. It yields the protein CASGLRVPGLVSYEQYF.

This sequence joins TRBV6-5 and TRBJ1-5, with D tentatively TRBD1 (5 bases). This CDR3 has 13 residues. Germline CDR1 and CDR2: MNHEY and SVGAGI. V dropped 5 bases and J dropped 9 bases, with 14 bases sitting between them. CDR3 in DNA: TGTGCCAGCAGTAACGACGGGGGAAGGCCCCAGCATTTT. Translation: CASSNDGGRPQHF.

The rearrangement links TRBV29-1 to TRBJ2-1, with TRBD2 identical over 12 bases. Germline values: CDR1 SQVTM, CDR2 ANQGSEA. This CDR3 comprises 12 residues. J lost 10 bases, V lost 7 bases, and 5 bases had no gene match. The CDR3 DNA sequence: TGCAGCGCCGGACTAGCGGGATGGGAGCAGTTCTTC. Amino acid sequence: CSAGLAGWEQFF.

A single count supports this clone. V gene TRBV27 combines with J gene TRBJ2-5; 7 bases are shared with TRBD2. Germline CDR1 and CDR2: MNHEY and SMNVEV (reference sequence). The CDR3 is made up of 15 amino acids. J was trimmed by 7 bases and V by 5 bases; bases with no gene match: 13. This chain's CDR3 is CASSPQGRGDATQYF. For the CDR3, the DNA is TGTGCCAGCAGTCCCCAAGGGAGGGGAGATGCGACCCAGTACTTC.

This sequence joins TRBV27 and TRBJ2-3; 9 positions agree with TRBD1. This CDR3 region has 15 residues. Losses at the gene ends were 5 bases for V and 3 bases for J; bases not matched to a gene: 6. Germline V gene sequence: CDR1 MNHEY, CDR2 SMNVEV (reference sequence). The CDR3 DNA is TGTGCCAGCAGTCCCGAACAGGGGGCTACAGATACGCAGTATTTT. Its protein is CASSPEQGATDTQYF.